This is a list of T cell receptor beta chains from one sample in a study of blood T cell repertoires in COVID-19. Some clones are missing from TCRdb's copy, which holds only in-frame ones; the method was immunoSEQ multiplex PCR. This sample carries approximately 120,000 clones, roughly 76% of them seen once, and the ten largest clones take 10%. The specimen sequenced was peripheral blood. The receptors stem from a human donor in a cohort sampled during active COVID-19. Each CDR3 is given with its conserved first and last residue. The order of the fields is V gene, J gene, CDR3 protein.

>TRBV28|TRBJ2-7
CASSSSGRGSYEQYF
>TRBV5-5|TRBJ2-7
CASSSRTGGWEQYF
>TRBV3-1/TRBV3-2|TRBJ2-1
CASSQTFLGPTSGQFF
>TRBV6-8|TRBJ1-1
CASSLPPVERTEAFF
>TRBV5-4|TRBJ1-2
CASRPRELYGYTF
>TRBV7-8|TRBJ2-1
CASSRGTGTYNEQFF
>TRBV19|TRBJ1-2
CASRFTKDRGGYTF
>TRBV28|TRBJ2-3
CASSSTSGSTDTQYF
>TRBV7-6|TRBJ2-1
CASSLEGTGVNNEQFF
>TRBV30|TRBJ1-6
CAWTTRAGGDSPLHF
>TRBV23-1|TRBJ1-2
CASSPFSLNYGYTF
>TRBV5-1|TRBJ2-5
CASSTDSRVETQYF
>TRBV19|TRBJ2-1
CASTLDRVFHEQFF
>TRBV6-5|TRBJ1-1
CASRDGQVGNTEAFF
>TRBV4-1|TRBJ1-4
CASSQDSRGGGEKLFF
>TRBV18|TRBJ2-7
CASSPPGQISYEQYF
>TRBV6-2/TRBV6-3|TRBJ1-1
CASSYLIGTGTPSTEAFF
>TRBV28|TRBJ1-5
CASSYTSNQPQHF
>TRBV15|TRBJ2-7
CATSREVSLLGEQYF
>TRBV3-1/TRBV3-2|TRBJ2-3
CASSWDKWDTQYF
>TRBV30|TRBJ1-3
CAWTVNIGGRGNTIYF
>TRBV5-4|TRBJ2-7
CASSLAGVAYEQYF
>TRBV19|TRBJ2-5
CASSRASGGQETQYF
>TRBV9|TRBJ1-4
CASSVGSLTGKEKLFF
>TRBV6-2/TRBV6-3|TRBJ1-1
CASRPDRVNTEAFF
>TRBV11-2|TRBJ2-7
CASSSLAGHSYEQYF
>TRBV14|TRBJ1-1
CASSQRTGEAFF
>TRBV5-4|TRBJ1-2
CASSSFLGNRAANYGYTF
>TRBV19|TRBJ2-7
CASSNQGASSYEQYF
>TRBV7-3|TRBJ1-6
CASSLRTGGGSPLHF
>TRBV19|TRBJ2-5
CASSLDRYQETQYF
>TRBV2|TRBJ2-3
CASTEAGASTDTQYF
>TRBV9|TRBJ1-3
CASSVSLVSSGNTIYF
>TRBV11-3|TRBJ2-7
CASSLGHGGGGAVYEQYF
>TRBV19|TRBJ2-2
CASSIYPGQGNTGELFF
>TRBV11-2|TRBJ2-3
CASSLGTSGSWLDTQYF
>TRBV5-5|TRBJ2-7
CASSYFPTSGGSAYEQYF
>TRBV11-2|TRBJ2-7
CASSLVVSGAYEQYF
>TRBV7-8|TRBJ1-2
CASSPGQRVWGYTF
>TRBV3-1/TRBV3-2|TRBJ2-6
CASSQGGSGANVLTF
>TRBV4-3|TRBJ2-6
CASSQNQDSGANVLTF
>TRBV28|TRBJ1-2
CAVTSSFSYGYTF
>TRBV11-2|TRBJ2-4
CASSFGQGLAKNIQYF